The entry below describes one T cell receptor beta chain. The same CDR3 is also encoded by other DNA sequences in this sample. These data are taken from a study of CD8+ T cells in alopecia areata. TCR sequencing used cDNA made by reverse transcription of extracted RNA. The method was immunoSEQ multiplex PCR; TCRdb's version includes in-frame clones alone and lacks a portion of them. The sample has 200,000 to 250,000 clones, 66% seen once. Germline loops: CDR1 SQVTM, CDR2 ANQGSEA. The CDR3 consists of 11 residues. V gave up 6 bases and J gave up 0 bases, with 6 bases separating them. This sample's treatment: oral pan-JAK inhibitor, 5-10 mg twice daily.

Sequencing used CD4+ T cells sorted from blood, obtained at week 44, from a patient treated with tofacitinib. The sequence was obtained from a human donor with alopecia areata. The V and J genes are TRBV29-1 and TRBJ2-7, with D unclear. CDR3 DNA sequence: TGCAGCGTCGGGTACTCCTACGAGCAGTACTTC. Protein: CSVGYSYEQYF.